This TCR beta chain was documented in a study of cytomegalovirus exposure and HLA in healthy donors. Study details: A later analysis reported the same platform for the 90 to 150 validation repertoires and the 500 to 700 first-cohort repertoires. Notes on the study in general: First-cohort TCR clusters tended to co-occur in the 90 to 150 validation repertoires, a later analysis found.

Concerning this clone: The antigen remains undetermined.

Sequencing was performed with immunoSEQ multiplex PCR; in TCRdb, only in-frame clones are kept and a portion is missing. In the table there are 120,000 or so clones, about nine tenths of which are singletons. The CDR3 is 16 residues long. Looked up from germline, CDR1 is SGHRS and CDR2 is YFSETQ. The J segment lost 2 bases and the V segment lost 0 bases, leaving 1 base of the junction unmatched. This chain uses TRBV5-1 with TRBJ2-2; TRBD2 agrees at 10 bases. The clonotype comes from a young woman in good health and CMV-seronegative. The sequenced sample was PBMCs. The CDR3 loop reads CASSLVLAGNTGELFF. The CDR3 DNA is TGCGCCAGCAGCTTGGTACTAGCGGGAAACACCGGGGAGCTGTTTTTT.